The clone carrying this TCR beta chain was observed many times. The antigen remains undetermined. Described time point: newly diagnosed GD, antithyroid drugs for less than 3 months. PBMC RNA was the source of the TCR library. Building of the TCR beta libraries involved iRepertoire HTBI primers and Arm-PCR of CDR3 regions. TCRdb reprocessed the multiplex PCR reads via MiXCR and lists one record per CDR3 protein. This table holds fewer than 550,000 distinct CDR3 sequences, about 16% found once. In germline, CDR1 is SNHLY, CDR2 FYNNEI. Trimming left V 4 bases short and J 6 bases short, with 7 bases between. The length of the CDR3 is 11 residues. These data come from a study of regulatory T cells in long-lasting Graves disease. Whole-study findings and limits: Persistent-disease Graves' patients showed less TCR diversity than new cases. A reduction in accuracy may have resulted from the small sample size.

The sample was also reused in another study, on T cells in Graves' hyperthyroidism and ophthalmopathy. That source adds: First-round RT-PCR of the TCR CDR3 relied on the HTBI primer set. Blood samples included most of the expanded thyroid clonotypes exceeding 0.001.

The rearrangement joins TRBV2 to TRBJ2-7; no definite D call. The specimen was peripheral blood mononuclear cells (PBMCs), collected at new diagnosis, from a patient treated with antithyroid drugs. This clonotype was sampled from a woman aged 35-65 years with Graves disease. This CDR3 is CASSVGVEQYF. The DNA for the CDR3 is TGTGCCAGCAGTGTTGGGGTCGAGCAGTACTTC.